In this sample, the clone carrying this TCR beta chain turned up a few times. What it binds is not known. This specimen belongs to a study of T-cell reconstitution after alpha-beta-depleted transplantation in children. Notes on the study in general: Roughly two months post-transplant, alpha-beta T cells reportedly originated from several hundred graft clones that had expanded. Fresh T-cell production supplied most of the T-cell counts and diversity seen one year after transplant. Recipient T cells and thymic progenitors that survived gave rise to the high TCRbeta diversity observed at day 60 in some patients.

Preparing the TCRbeta library involved the use of unique molecular identifiers. TCRdb re-called the PCR reads through MiXCR, storing one row per CDR3 protein. The sample has about 980,000 distinct CDR3 sequences, around 30% seen once. Germline V gene data show CDR1 as SGHTA and CDR2 as FQGNSA. V was shortened by 5 bases and J by 2 bases, with 16 bases between the two germline ends. This CDR3 has 15 amino acids. This specimen was PBMCs, mostly from graft donor cells, taken 360 days after TCRalphabeta/CD19-depleted stem cell transplant. The rearrangement links TRBV7-2 to TRBJ2-7; D remains ambiguous. The sequence was collected from a boy under two years old who had a stem cell transplant for SCID, so the T cells may come from the graft donor. CDR3 DNA: TGTGCCAGCAGCCTATATGACCGGGCGCCCTACGAGCAGTACTTC. It specifies CASSLYDRAPYEQYF. Full variable domain (missing parts from reference TRBV7-2 and TRBJ2-7): GAGVSQSPSNKVTEKGKDVELRCDPISGHTALYWYRQSLGQGLEFLIYFQGNSAPDKSGLPSDRFSAERTGGSVSTLTIQRTQQEDSAVYLCASSLYDRAPYEQYFGPGTRLTVT.